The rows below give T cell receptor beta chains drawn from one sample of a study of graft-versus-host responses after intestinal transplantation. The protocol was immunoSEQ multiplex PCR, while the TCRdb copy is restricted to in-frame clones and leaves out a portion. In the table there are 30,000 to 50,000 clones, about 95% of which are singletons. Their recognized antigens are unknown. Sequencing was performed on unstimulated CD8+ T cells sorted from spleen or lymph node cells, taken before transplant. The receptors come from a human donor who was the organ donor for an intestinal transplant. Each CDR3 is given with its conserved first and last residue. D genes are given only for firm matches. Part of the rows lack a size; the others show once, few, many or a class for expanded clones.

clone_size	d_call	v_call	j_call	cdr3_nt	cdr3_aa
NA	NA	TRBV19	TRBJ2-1	TGTGCCAGTAGTATTAGCGATATGGGAGTCGGCTACTCCTACAATGAGCAGTTCTTC	CASSISDMGVGYSYNEQFF
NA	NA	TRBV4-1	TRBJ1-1	TGCGCCAGCAGCCAAGAGAGGGGAGGGGGAGCTTTCTTT	CASSQERGGGAFF
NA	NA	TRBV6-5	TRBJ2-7	TGTGCCTCCGGCCTAGCCGGAAACGAGCAGTACTTC	CASGLAGNEQYF
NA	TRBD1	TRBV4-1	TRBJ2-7	TGCGCCAGCAGCCCTCAGGGACAGTCCTACGAGCAGTACTTC	CASSPQGQSYEQYF
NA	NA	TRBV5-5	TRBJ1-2	TGTGCCAGCAGCCCCAGGTGGGGGGACTATGGCTACACCTTC	CASSPRWGDYGYTF
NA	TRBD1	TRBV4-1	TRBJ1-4	TGCGCCAGCAGCCAAGTACAGGGGAATGAAAAACTGTTTTTT	CASSQVQGNEKLFF
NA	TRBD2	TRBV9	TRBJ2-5	TGTGCCAGCAGCGCCTCTGGCGGGGGGGCCGGGGAGACCCAGTACTTC	CASSASGGGAGETQYF
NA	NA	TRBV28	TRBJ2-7	TGTGCCAGCAGTCTCATGTCCTACGAGCAGTACTTC	CASSLMSYEQYF
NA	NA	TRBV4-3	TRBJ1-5	TGCGCCAGCAGCACGGAACAGCCCCAGCATTTT	CASSTEQPQHF
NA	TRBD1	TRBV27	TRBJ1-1	TGTGCCAGCAGTTTTTTAGGGACAGGGAACACTGAAGCTTTCTTT	CASSFLGTGNTEAFF
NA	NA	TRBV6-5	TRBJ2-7	TGTGCCAGCAGTTACGACGGGGGTTCCTACGAGCAGTACTTC	CASSYDGGSYEQYF
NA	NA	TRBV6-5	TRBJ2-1	TGTGCCAGCTCAAGGGCGGTGGGGCACAATGAGCAGTTCTTC	CASSRAVGHNEQFF
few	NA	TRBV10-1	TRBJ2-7	TGCGCCAGCAGTGAGATGCGGGGTCCGGTCGACGAGCAGTACTTC	CASSEMRGPVDEQYF
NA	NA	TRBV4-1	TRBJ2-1	TGCGCCAGCAGCCAAGTCGCTGGGCCCAGCTCCTACAATGAGCAGTTCTTC	CASSQVAGPSSYNEQFF
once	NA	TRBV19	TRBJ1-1	TGTGCCAGTAGTAACCGGGACGGAGGCTTTGAAGCTTTCTTT	CASSNRDGGFEAFF
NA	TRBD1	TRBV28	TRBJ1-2	TGTGCCAGCAGTTCCAAGGGGGCGGGGGACTATGGCTACACCTTC	CASSSKGAGDYGYTF
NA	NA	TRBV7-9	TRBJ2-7	TGTGCCAGCAGCTTCGTCCTGGGGAACGAGCAGTACTTC	CASSFVLGNEQYF
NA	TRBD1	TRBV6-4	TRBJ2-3	TGTGCCAGCAAGGGGACAGGGGAGACAGATACGCAGTATTTT	CASKGTGETDTQYF
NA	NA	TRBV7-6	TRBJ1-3	TGTGCCAGCAGCTCCCCCGGGGACTCTGGAAACACCATATATTTT	CASSSPGDSGNTIYF
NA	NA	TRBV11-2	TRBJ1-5	TGTGCCAGCAGCTTAGATGGAGGTCAGCCCCAGCATTTT	CASSLDGGQPQHF
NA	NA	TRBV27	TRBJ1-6	TGTGCCAGCAGTTTATCGCTTGGTTCACCCCTCCACTTT	CASSLSLGSPLHF
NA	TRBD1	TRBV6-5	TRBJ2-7	TGTGCCAGCAGTTACTTGGGACAGGGGGCCGAGCAGTACTTC	CASSYLGQGAEQYF
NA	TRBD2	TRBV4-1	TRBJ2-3	TGCGCCAGCAGCCAAGTGGGGGGGGTGAGCACAGATACGCAGTATTTT	CASSQVGGVSTDTQYF
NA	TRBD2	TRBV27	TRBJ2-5	TGTGCCAGCAGTCCGGGACTAGCGGGGGAGACCCAGTACTTC	CASSPGLAGETQYF
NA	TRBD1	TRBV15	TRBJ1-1	TGTGCCACCAGCAGATTAGGACAGGGGGACACTGAAGCTTTCTTT	CATSRLGQGDTEAFF
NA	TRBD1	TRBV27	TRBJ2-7	TGTGCCAGCAGTATCTATAGGGGACAGGGGGGCACCTACGAGCAGTACTTC	CASSIYRGQGGTYEQYF
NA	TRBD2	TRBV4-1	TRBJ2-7	TGCGCCAGCAGCCCAAGCGCTAGCGGGGGGCCCACTAGGGAGCAGTACTTC	CASSPSASGGPTREQYF
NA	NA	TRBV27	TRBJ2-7	TGTGCCAGCAGTCGGGGTTCCTCCTACGAGCAGTACTTC	CASSRGSSYEQYF
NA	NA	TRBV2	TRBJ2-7	TGTGCCAGCAGCGAGGGAGTCCTCGGGCAGTACTTC	CASSEGVLGQYF
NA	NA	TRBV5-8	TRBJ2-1	TGTGCCAGCAGCCCAGGGCCTAGCTCCTACAATGAGCAGTTCTTC	CASSPGPSSYNEQFF
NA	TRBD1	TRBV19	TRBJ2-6	TGTGCCAGTAGTATAGCCCGGGACAGGGAAGGAACTGGGGCCAACGTCCTGACTTTC	CASSIARDREGTGANVLTF
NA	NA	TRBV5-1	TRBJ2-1	TGCGCCAGCAGCTTCAGGGGCGGGCAGTTCTTC	CASSFRGGQFF
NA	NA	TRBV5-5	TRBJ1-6	TGTGCCAGCAGCCGTACCCGGGGGGAATCACCCCTCCACTTT	CASSRTRGESPLHF
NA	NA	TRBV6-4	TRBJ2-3	TGTGCCAGCAGTGACTCGGGACTCGGGACAGATACGCAGTATTTT	CASSDSGLGTDTQYF
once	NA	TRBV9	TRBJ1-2	TGTGCCAGCAGCGTAGAGTCCCCTACAGGAAACTTAGGCTACACCTTC	CASSVESPTGNLGYTF
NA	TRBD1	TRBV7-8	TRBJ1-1	TGTGCCAGCAGCCAGGGGGCTGAAGCTTTCTTT	CASSQGAEAFF